These T cell receptor beta chains were read from a single sample in a study of regulatory T cells in long-lasting Graves disease. TCRdb re-analysed the multiplex PCR reads in MiXCR, keeping a single row per CDR3 protein. The data contain approximately 400,000 distinct CDR3 sequences, more than 13% of them singletons. In addition, the sample was reused for a study of T cells in Graves' hyperthyroidism and ophthalmopathy.

Sequences were derived from peripheral blood mononuclear cells (PBMCs), sampled at new diagnosis, from a patient treated with antithyroid drugs. These receptors all come from a woman in her twenties or thirties with Graves disease. The CDR3 runs from the conserved cysteine through the conserved F or W. Each record gives: D gene, clone size, V gene, J gene, CDR3 DNA, CDR3 protein. A D gene is named only where the DNA matches it firmly. Size is omitted from some rows. Given values are once, few, many or a class for expanded clones.

d_call: TRBD2; clone_size: .; v_call: TRBV4-2; j_call: TRBJ2-5; cdr3_nt: TGTGCCAGCAGCCCAGAGGCCGGGACTACGGGCGTCAAAACCCAGTACTTC; cdr3_aa: CASSPEAGTTGVKTQYF
d_call: .; clone_size: once; v_call: TRBV20-1; j_call: TRBJ2-2; cdr3_nt: TGCAGTGCTAGAGGGGGGGCCGTAGGCACCGGGGAGCTGTTTTTT; cdr3_aa: CSARGGAVGTGELFF
d_call: .; clone_size: many; v_call: TRBV6-5; j_call: TRBJ2-7; cdr3_nt: TGTGCCAGCAGTTACATAAGGAACCTTGGATCCTACGAGCAGTACTTC; cdr3_aa: CASSYIRNLGSYEQYF
d_call: .; clone_size: .; v_call: TRBV7-8; j_call: TRBJ2-2; cdr3_nt: TGTGCCAGCAGCTTAAGGTCTGAGACCGGGGAGCTGTTTTTT; cdr3_aa: CASSLRSETGELFF
d_call: .; clone_size: many; v_call: TRBV30; j_call: TRBJ1-1; cdr3_nt: TGTGCCTGGGGTGAAGCTTTCTTT; cdr3_aa: CAWGEAFF
d_call: TRBD2; clone_size: .; v_call: TRBV20-1; j_call: TRBJ2-7; cdr3_nt: TGCAGTGGGACTAGCGGGAGGTACGAGCAGTACTTC; cdr3_aa: CSGTSGRYEQYF
d_call: .; clone_size: many; v_call: TRBV11-3; j_call: TRBJ2-1; cdr3_nt: TGTGCCAGCAGCGCGGAGGATAAGAATGAGCAGTTCTTC; cdr3_aa: CASSAEDKNEQFF
d_call: .; clone_size: .; v_call: TRBV3-1; j_call: TRBJ2-2; cdr3_nt: TGTGCCAGCAGCCTTTGGCGGAACACCGGGGAGCTGTTTTTT; cdr3_aa: CASSLWRNTGELFF
d_call: TRBD2; clone_size: many; v_call: TRBV30; j_call: TRBJ2-1; cdr3_nt: TGTGCCTGGGGACTAGCGGAGATCAACAATGAGCAGTTCTTC; cdr3_aa: CAWGLAEINNEQFF
d_call: TRBD2; clone_size: many; v_call: TRBV30; j_call: TRBJ2-7; cdr3_nt: TGTGCCTGTTTACTAGCGGGAGGGGCCGAGCAGTACTTC; cdr3_aa: CACLLAGGAEQYF
d_call: .; clone_size: few; v_call: TRBV5-8; j_call: TRBJ1-3; cdr3_nt: TGTGCCAGCAGCTTGCTCAGGAAAGGAAGCTCTGGAAACACCATATATTTT; cdr3_aa: CASSLLRKGSSGNTIYF
d_call: .; clone_size: many; v_call: TRBV29-1; j_call: TRBJ2-2; cdr3_nt: TGCAGCGGCATCGATAGCGGAACGAACACCGGGGAGCTGTTTTTT; cdr3_aa: CSGIDSGTNTGELFF
d_call: .; clone_size: many; v_call: TRBV11-2; j_call: TRBJ2-7; cdr3_nt: TGTGCCAGCAGCTTAGACCCCAACGAGCAGTACTTC; cdr3_aa: CASSLDPNEQYF
d_call: TRBD2; clone_size: .; v_call: TRBV24-1; j_call: TRBJ2-3; cdr3_nt: TGTGCCACCAGTGATTGGACTAGCGGCACAGATACGCAGTATTTT; cdr3_aa: CATSDWTSGTDTQYF
d_call: TRBD2; clone_size: many; v_call: TRBV10-3; j_call: TRBJ2-2; cdr3_nt: TGTGCCACCCAGCGGGAAACGGACGGGGAGCTGTTTTTT; cdr3_aa: CATQRETDGELFF
d_call: .; clone_size: .; v_call: TRBV7-3; j_call: TRBJ2-3; cdr3_nt: TGTGCCAGCAGCTCTGGGGGCTACAGCACAGATACGCAGTATTTT; cdr3_aa: CASSSGGYSTDTQYF
d_call: .; clone_size: many; v_call: TRBV12-3/TRBV12-4; j_call: TRBJ2-7; cdr3_nt: TGTGCCAGCAGGAAGACTGACTACGAGCAGTACTTC; cdr3_aa: CASRKTDYEQYF
d_call: TRBD1; clone_size: many; v_call: TRBV7-3; j_call: TRBJ2-3; cdr3_nt: TGTGCCAGCTCAATTGCAGGGGGCAAAACAGATACGCAGTATTTT; cdr3_aa: CASSIAGGKTDTQYF
d_call: TRBD1; clone_size: few; v_call: TRBV13; j_call: TRBJ1-1; cdr3_nt: TGTGCCAGCAGCTTAGCCGCGGGACAGGGCATGAACACTGAAGCTTTCTTT; cdr3_aa: CASSLAAGQGMNTEAFF
d_call: TRBD2; clone_size: many; v_call: TRBV10-3; j_call: TRBJ2-7; cdr3_nt: TGTGCCATCATGGGAGCGGGAGGCTACGAGCAGTACTTC; cdr3_aa: CAIMGAGGYEQYF
d_call: .; clone_size: once; v_call: TRBV24-1; j_call: TRBJ2-1; cdr3_nt: TGTGCCACCAGTGCCCTGCCCGGGGTACCGCTGTTCTTC; cdr3_aa: CATSALPGVPLFF
d_call: .; clone_size: .; v_call: TRBV11-2; j_call: TRBJ2-7; cdr3_nt: TGTGCCAGCAGCTTCGGGGCGGCACCCTACGAGCAGTACTTC; cdr3_aa: CASSFGAAPYEQYF
d_call: .; clone_size: many; v_call: TRBV5-6; j_call: TRBJ1-1; cdr3_nt: TGTGCCAGCAGTCCAGGGGCAACGAACACTGAAGCTTTCTTT; cdr3_aa: CASSPGATNTEAFF
d_call: TRBD2; clone_size: many; v_call: TRBV20-1; j_call: TRBJ2-7; cdr3_nt: TGCAGTGCTATAGGCGGGAGGGCCAGCGAGCAGTACTTC; cdr3_aa: CSAIGGRASEQYF
d_call: .; clone_size: many; v_call: TRBV10-3; j_call: TRBJ1-2; cdr3_nt: TGTGCCATCAGCCGGACAGAGTATGGCTACACCTTC; cdr3_aa: CAISRTEYGYTF
d_call: .; clone_size: .; v_call: TRBV27; j_call: TRBJ2-7; cdr3_nt: TGTGCCAGTGGAGAGGCCCCCTACGAGCAGTACTTC; cdr3_aa: CASGEAPYEQYF
d_call: .; clone_size: many; v_call: TRBV12-5; j_call: TRBJ2-7; cdr3_nt: TGTGCTAGTGGTCCGTACGCGCAGTACTTC; cdr3_aa: CASGPYAQYF
d_call: .; clone_size: few; v_call: TRBV19; j_call: TRBJ2-1; cdr3_nt: TGTGCCAGTAGTATCTCCGGGGTAGAGCAGTTCTTC; cdr3_aa: CASSISGVEQFF
d_call: TRBD1; clone_size: .; v_call: TRBV12-3/TRBV12-4; j_call: TRBJ1-2; cdr3_nt: TGTGCCAGCAGTTTCAGGGGGACAGTCTATGGCTACACCTTC; cdr3_aa: CASSFRGTVYGYTF
d_call: .; clone_size: many; v_call: TRBV30; j_call: TRBJ1-1; cdr3_nt: TGTGCCTGGAGTGCAACAGGGTCCACTGAAGCTTTCTTT; cdr3_aa: CAWSATGSTEAFF
d_call: TRBD2; clone_size: many; v_call: TRBV4-1; j_call: TRBJ2-3; cdr3_nt: TGCGCCAGCAGCCAAGATCGCCCGGGGACTAGCGGGAGATCAGATACGCAGTATTTT; cdr3_aa: CASSQDRPGTSGRSDTQYF
d_call: .; clone_size: many; v_call: TRBV3-1; j_call: TRBJ2-1; cdr3_nt: TGTGCCAGCAGCCAAGGCGGGACGGCGTACAATGAGCAGTTCTTC; cdr3_aa: CASSQGGTAYNEQFF
d_call: TRBD2; clone_size: few; v_call: TRBV27; j_call: TRBJ2-2; cdr3_nt: TGTGCCAGCAGTACTCCGGGACTAGCGGGAGGGCCAACCGGGGAGCTGTTTTTT; cdr3_aa: CASSTPGLAGGPTGELFF
d_call: .; clone_size: many; v_call: TRBV7-2; j_call: TRBJ2-3; cdr3_nt: TGTGCCAGCAGCTTAACCCAGACAGGCCCAGATACGCAGTATTTT; cdr3_aa: CASSLTQTGPDTQYF
d_call: .; clone_size: .; v_call: TRBV30; j_call: TRBJ2-3; cdr3_nt: TGTGCCTGGAGTTTCAGCACAGATACGCAGTATTTT; cdr3_aa: CAWSFSTDTQYF
d_call: TRBD1; clone_size: many; v_call: TRBV15; j_call: TRBJ2-5; cdr3_nt: TGTGCCACCAGCAGAGGAGGGGGCGGGCAAGAGACCCAGTACTTC; cdr3_aa: CATSRGGGGQETQYF
d_call: .; clone_size: few; v_call: TRBV6-1; j_call: TRBJ1-5; cdr3_nt: TGTGCCAGCAGGACAAACAGCAATCAGCCCCAGCATTTT; cdr3_aa: CASRTNSNQPQHF
d_call: .; clone_size: many; v_call: TRBV11-3; j_call: TRBJ2-1; cdr3_nt: TGTGCCAGCAGCCCAGCACGGAACATCAATGAGCAGTTCTTC; cdr3_aa: CASSPARNINEQFF
d_call: .; clone_size: .; v_call: TRBV6-1; j_call: TRBJ1-5; cdr3_nt: TGTGCCAGCAGAACCACTACAGGTTTGGACAATCAGCCCCAGCATTTT; cdr3_aa: CASRTTTGLDNQPQHF
d_call: .; clone_size: many; v_call: TRBV15; j_call: TRBJ2-7; cdr3_nt: TGTGCCACCAGCAGAGATCCAACGGGGAGGTCGTACTTC; cdr3_aa: CATSRDPTGRSYF
d_call: .; clone_size: many; v_call: TRBV12-3/TRBV12-4; j_call: TRBJ2-1; cdr3_nt: TGTGCCAGCAGACAAAGGGGGGTCTCCTACAATGAGCAGTTCTTC; cdr3_aa: CASRQRGVSYNEQFF
d_call: TRBD1; clone_size: many; v_call: TRBV20-1; j_call: TRBJ2-1; cdr3_nt: TGCAGTGCTAGAGCCCCCGGGACAGGGGACAATGAGCAGTTCTTC; cdr3_aa: CSARAPGTGDNEQFF